The next 6 T cell receptor beta chains were all read from a single sample in a study of cytotoxic CD8 clonotypes in ibrutinib-treated CLL. Some clones are missing from TCRdb's copy, which holds only in-frame ones; the method was immunoSEQ multiplex PCR. The table lists 150,000 to 200,000 clones, 70% to 90% of them singletons. This specimen consisted of PBMCs, obtained at disease progression, from a patient treated with ibrutinib. These TCRs come from a human donor with chronic lymphocytic leukemia.

The V call is TRBV19, the J call TRBJ2-7; D gene uncertain. This CDR3 has 14 amino acids. Germline V lookup: CDR1 LNHDA, CDR2 SQIVND (reference sequence). Trimming pared 0 bases from V and 0 bases from J, leaving 6 bases between. The CDR3: CASSIDHNSYEQYF. The CDR3 DNA reads TGTGCCAGTAGTATAGATCACAACTCCTACGAGCAGTACTTC. Full variable domain (rest looked up from reference TRBV19 and TRBJ2-7): DGGITQSPKYLFRKEGQNVTLSCEQNLNHDAMYWYRQDPGQGLRLIYYSQIVNDFQKGDIAEGYSVSREKKESFPLTVTSAQKNPTAFYLCASSIDHNSYEQYFGPGTRLTVT.

The chain has TRBV18 and TRBJ2-7; a weak D match, TRBD1 (5 bases). Trimming cost V 1 base and J 2 bases, with 6 bases left between them. CDR1 KGHSH and CDR2 LQKENI come from the germline V gene. This CDR3 has 13 residues. The CDR3 loop is CASSPQGTYEQYF. CDR3 bases: TGTGCCAGCTCACCACAGGGGACCTACGAGCAGTACTTC.

The chain uses TRBV29-1 and TRBJ2-4, with TRBD2 as a possible D gene (6 bases). The CDR3 extends over 12 amino acids. The germline V gene has CDR1 SQVTM and CDR2 ANQGSEA. V was clipped by 6 bases and J by 2 bases, with 8 bases between them. The CDR3 sequence is CSVGLPKNIQYF. The CDR3 bases are TGCAGCGTGGGACTGCCCAAAAACATTCAGTACTTC.

The chain's CDR3 is CASSLVRGPEAFF. CDR3 DNA: TGTGCCAGCAGCTTGGTACGGGGCCCTGAAGCTTTCTTT. The chain uses TRBV5-6 and TRBJ1-1; weak D call: TRBD1 (5 bases). V dropped 0 bases and J dropped 6 bases, with 9 bases sitting between them. The germline V gene encodes CDR1 SGHDT and CDR2 YYEEEE. CDR3 length: 13 residues.

The rearrangement joins TRBV6-5 to TRBJ2-7; 10 bases fit TRBD2. V dropped 0 bases and J dropped 2; count of bases not matched to a gene: 4. The CDR3 spans 16 residues. Germline lookup yields CDR1 MNHEY and CDR2 SVGAGI. The DNA for the CDR3 is TGTGCCAGCAGTTACTCCCTAGCGGGAGTACCCTACGAGCAGTACTTC. This sequence encodes CASSYSLAGVPYEQYF.

This chain joins TRBV27 and TRBJ2-7; 7 positions match TRBD2. The CDR3 has 17 residues. CDR1 is MNHEY and CDR2 is SMNVEV in the germline V gene (reference sequence). Germline trimming cut 4 bases from V and 2 bases from J; bases unmatched to any gene: 14. This chain's CDR3 is CASSSPQRLAATYEQYF. Here the CDR3 DNA reads TGTGCCAGCAGTTCCCCCCAAAGGCTAGCGGCCACCTACGAGCAGTACTTC.